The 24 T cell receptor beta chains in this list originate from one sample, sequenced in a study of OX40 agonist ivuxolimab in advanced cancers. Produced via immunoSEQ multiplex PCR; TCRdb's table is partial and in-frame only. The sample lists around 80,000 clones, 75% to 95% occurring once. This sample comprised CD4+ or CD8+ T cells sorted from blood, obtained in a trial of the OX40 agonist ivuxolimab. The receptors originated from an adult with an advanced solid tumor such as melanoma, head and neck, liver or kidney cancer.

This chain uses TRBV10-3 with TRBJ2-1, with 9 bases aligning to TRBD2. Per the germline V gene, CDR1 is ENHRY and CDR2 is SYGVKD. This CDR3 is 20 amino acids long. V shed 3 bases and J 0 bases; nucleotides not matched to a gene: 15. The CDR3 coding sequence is TGTGCCATCAGTGACCCTGCACGGCTAGCGGGACGCCGCTCCTACAATGAGCAGTTCTTC. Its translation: CAISDPARLAGRRSYNEQFF.

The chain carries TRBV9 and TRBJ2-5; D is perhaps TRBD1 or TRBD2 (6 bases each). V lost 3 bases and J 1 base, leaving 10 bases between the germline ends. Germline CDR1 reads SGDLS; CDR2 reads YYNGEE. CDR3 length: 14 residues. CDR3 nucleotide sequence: TGTGCCAGCAGCGCTAGGGGGGTCCAAGAGACCCAGTACTTC. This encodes CASSARGVQETQYF.

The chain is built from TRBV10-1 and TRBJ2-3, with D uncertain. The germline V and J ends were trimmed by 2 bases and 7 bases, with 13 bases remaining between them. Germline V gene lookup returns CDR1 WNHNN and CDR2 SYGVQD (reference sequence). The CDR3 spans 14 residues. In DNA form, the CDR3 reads TGCGCCAGCAGTGAGGGGCCAGCACAGAATACGCAGTATTTT. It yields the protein CASSEGPAQNTQYF.

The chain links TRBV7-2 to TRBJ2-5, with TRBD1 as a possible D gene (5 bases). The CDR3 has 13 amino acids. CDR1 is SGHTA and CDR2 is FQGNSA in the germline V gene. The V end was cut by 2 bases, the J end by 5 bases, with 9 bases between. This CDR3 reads CASSLKGRETQYF. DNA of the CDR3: TGTGCCAGCAGCTTAAAGGGGCGCGAGACCCAGTACTTC. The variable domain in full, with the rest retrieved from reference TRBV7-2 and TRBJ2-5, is GAGVSQSPSNKVTEKGKDVELRCDPISGHTALYWYRQSLGQGLEFLIYFQGNSAPDKSGLPSDRFSAERTGGSVSTLTIQRTQQEDSAVYLCASSLKGRETQYFGPGTRLLVL.

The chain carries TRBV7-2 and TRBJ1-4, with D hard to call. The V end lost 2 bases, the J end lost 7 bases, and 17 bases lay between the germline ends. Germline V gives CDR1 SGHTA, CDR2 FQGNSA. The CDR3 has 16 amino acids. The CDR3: CASSLNSPGIGEKLFF. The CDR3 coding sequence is TGTGCCAGCAGCTTAAATTCCCCGGGGATAGGTGAAAAACTGTTTTTT.

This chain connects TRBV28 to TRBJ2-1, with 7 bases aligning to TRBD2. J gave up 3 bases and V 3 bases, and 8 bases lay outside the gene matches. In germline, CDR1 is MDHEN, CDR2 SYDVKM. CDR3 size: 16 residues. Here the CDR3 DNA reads TGTGCCAGCAGTTTGGGCGGGGGTCCCTACTACAATGAGCAGTTCTTC. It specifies CASSLGGGPYYNEQFF.

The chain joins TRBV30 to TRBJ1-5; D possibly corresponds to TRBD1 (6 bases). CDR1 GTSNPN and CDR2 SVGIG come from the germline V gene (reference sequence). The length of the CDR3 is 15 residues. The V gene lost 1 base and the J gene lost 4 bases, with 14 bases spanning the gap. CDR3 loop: CAWSENGGANQPQHF. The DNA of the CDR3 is TGTGCCTGGAGTGAGAACGGGGGCGCTAATCAGCCCCAGCATTTT.

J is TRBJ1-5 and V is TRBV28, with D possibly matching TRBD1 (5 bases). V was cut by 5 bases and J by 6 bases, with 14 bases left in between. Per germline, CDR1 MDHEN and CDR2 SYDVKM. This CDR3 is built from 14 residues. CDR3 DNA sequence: TGTGCCAGCAGTGATTCAGGGTTTAGTCAGCCCCAGCATTTT. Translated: CASSDSGFSQPQHF. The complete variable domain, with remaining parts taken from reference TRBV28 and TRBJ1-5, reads DVKVTQSSRYLVKRTGEKVFLECVQDMDHENMFWYRQDPGLGLRLIYFSYDVKMKEKGDIPEGYSVSREKKERFSLILESASTNQTSMYLCASSDSGFSQPQHFGDGTRLSIL.

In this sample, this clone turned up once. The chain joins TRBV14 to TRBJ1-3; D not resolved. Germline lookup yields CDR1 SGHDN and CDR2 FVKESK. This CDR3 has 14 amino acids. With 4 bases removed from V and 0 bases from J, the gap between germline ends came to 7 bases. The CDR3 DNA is TGTGCCAGCAGCCCGACCTTCTCTGGAAACACCATATATTTT. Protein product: CASSPTFSGNTIYF.

The CDR3, as DNA: TGTGCCAGCCAAGACAGATACGAGCAGTACTTC. Its protein product is CASQDRYEQYF. This rearrangement joins TRBV6-4 to TRBJ2-7, with D possibly matching TRBD1 (5 bases). Trimming shortened V by 8 bases and J by 4 bases, and 9 bases separated the two germline ends. The CDR3 runs 11 residues. CDR1 is MRHNA, CDR2 SNTAGT, per germline.

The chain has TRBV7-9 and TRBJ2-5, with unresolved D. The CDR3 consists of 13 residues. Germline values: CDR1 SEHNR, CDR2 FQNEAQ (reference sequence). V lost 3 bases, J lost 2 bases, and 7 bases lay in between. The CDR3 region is CASSFRQQETQYF. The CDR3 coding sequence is TGTGCCAGCAGCTTTCGCCAGCAAGAGACCCAGTACTTC. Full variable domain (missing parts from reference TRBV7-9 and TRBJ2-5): DTGVSQNPRHKITKRGQNVTFRCDPISEHNRLYWYRQTLGQGPEFLTYFQNEAQLEKSRLLSDRFSAERPKGSFSTLEIQRTEQGDSAMYLCASSFRQQETQYFGPGTRLLVL.

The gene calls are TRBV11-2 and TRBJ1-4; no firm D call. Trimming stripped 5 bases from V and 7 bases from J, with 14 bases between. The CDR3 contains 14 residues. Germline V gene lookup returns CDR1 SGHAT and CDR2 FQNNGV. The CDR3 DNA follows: TGTGCCAGCAGCCCTACGCCAGCGTCTGAAAAACTGTTTTTT. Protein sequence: CASSPTPASEKLFF.

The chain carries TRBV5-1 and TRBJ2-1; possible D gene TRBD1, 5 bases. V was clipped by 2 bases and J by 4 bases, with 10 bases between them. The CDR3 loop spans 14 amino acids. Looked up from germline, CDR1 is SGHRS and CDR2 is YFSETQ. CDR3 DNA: TGCGCCAGCAGCTTTTGGCAGGGATACAATGAGCAGTTCTTC. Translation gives CASSFWQGYNEQFF.

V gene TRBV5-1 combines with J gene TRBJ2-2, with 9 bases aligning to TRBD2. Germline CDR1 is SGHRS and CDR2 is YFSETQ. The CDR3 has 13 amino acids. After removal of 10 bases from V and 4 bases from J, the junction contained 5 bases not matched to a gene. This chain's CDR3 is CASSGLATGELFF. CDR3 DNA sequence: TGCGCCTCCTCGGGACTAGCCACCGGGGAGCTGTTTTTT.

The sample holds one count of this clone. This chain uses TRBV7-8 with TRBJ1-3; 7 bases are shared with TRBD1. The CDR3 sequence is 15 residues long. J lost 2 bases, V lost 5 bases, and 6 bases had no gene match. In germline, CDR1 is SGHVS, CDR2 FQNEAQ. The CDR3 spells CASSPGTATGNTIYF. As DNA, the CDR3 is TGTGCCAGCAGCCCTGGGACAGCTACTGGAAACACCATATATTTT. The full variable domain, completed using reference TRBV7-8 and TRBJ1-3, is GAGVSQSPRYKVAKRGQDVALRCDPISGHVSLFWYQQALGQGPEFLTYFQNEAQLDKSGLPSDRFFAERPEGSVSTLKIQRTQQEDSAVYLCASSPGTATGNTIYFGEGSWLTVV.

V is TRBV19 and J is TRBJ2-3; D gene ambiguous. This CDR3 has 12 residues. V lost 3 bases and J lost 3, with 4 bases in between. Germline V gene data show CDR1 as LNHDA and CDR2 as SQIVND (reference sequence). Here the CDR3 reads CASSMTTDTQYF. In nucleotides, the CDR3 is TGTGCCAGTAGTATGACTACAGATACGCAGTATTTT.

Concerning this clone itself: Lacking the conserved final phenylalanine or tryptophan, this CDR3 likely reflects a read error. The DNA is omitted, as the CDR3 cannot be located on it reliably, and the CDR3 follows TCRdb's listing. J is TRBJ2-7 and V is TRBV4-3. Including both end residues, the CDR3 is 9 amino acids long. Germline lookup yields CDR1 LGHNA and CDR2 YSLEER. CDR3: CASSLRLPS.

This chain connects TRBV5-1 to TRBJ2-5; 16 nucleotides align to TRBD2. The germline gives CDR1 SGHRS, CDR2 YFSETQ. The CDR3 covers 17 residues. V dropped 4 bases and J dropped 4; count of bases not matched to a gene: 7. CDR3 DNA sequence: TGCGCCAGCAGCCCGGGACTAGCGGGAGGGGGTCCAGAGACCCAGTACTTC. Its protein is CASSPGLAGGGPETQYF.

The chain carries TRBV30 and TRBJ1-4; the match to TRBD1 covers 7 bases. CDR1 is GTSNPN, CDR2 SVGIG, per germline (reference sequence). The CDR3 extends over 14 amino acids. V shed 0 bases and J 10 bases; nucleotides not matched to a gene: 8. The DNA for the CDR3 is TGTGCCTGGAGTGTAGGGACAGCCGAAGGAAAACTGTTTTTT. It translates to CAWSVGTAEGKLFF. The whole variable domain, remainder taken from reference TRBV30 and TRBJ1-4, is SQTIHQWPATLVQPVGSPLSLECTVEGTSNPNLYWYRQAAGRGLQLLFYSVGIGQISSEVPQNLSASRPQDRQFILSSKKLLLSDSGFYLCAWSVGTAEGKLFFGSGTQLSVL.

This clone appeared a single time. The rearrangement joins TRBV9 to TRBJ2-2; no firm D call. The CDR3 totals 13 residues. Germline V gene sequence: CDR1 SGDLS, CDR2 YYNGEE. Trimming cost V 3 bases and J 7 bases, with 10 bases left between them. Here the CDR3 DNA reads TGTGCCAGCAGCGCCCGACCTGGCGGGGAGCTGTTTTTT. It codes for CASSARPGGELFF. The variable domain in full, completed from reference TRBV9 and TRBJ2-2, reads DSGVTQTPKHLITATGQRVTLRCSPRSGDLSVYWYQQSLDQGLQFLIQYYNGEERAKGNILERFSAQQFPDLHSELNLSSLELGDSALYFCASSARPGGELFFGEGSRLTVL.

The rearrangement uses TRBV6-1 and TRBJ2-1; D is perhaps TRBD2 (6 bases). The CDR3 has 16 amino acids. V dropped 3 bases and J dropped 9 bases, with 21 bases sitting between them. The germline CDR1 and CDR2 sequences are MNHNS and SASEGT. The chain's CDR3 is CASSDAGGPISGEQFF. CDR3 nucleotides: TGTGCCAGCAGTGACGCCGGGGGTCCGATCTCGGGTGAGCAGTTCTTC.

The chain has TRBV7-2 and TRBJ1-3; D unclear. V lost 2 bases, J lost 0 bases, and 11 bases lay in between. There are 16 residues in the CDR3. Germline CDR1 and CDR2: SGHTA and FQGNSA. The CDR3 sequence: CASSLRGGSSGNTIYF. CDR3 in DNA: TGTGCCAGCAGCTTAAGAGGCGGCAGCTCTGGAAACACCATATATTTT.

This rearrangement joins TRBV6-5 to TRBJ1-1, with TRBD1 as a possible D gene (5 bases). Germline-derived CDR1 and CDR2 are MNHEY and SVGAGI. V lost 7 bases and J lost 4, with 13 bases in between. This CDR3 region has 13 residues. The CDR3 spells CASTPPGGTEAFF. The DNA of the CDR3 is TGTGCCAGCACCCCTCCGGGGGGCACTGAAGCTTTCTTT.

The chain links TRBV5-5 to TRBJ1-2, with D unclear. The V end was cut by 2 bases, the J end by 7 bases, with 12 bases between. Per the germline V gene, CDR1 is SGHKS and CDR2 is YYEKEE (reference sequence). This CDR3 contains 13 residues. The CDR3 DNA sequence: TGTGCCAGCAGCTTAGGTACAGCTGGTGGCTACACCTTC. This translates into CASSLGTAGGYTF.